This TCR beta chain was profiled in a study of T cells in Graves' hyperthyroidism and ophthalmopathy. The CDR3 covers 13 residues. Per the germline V gene, CDR1 is WSHSY and CDR2 is SAAADI. Deletions cut 6 bases from V and 2 bases from J, with 11 bases between. The TCR beta CDR3 regions underwent amplification using RNA transcripts as the source. During a first-round RT-PCR of the TCR CDR3, the HTBI primer set was used. TCRdb analysed the multiplex PCR reads with MiXCR anew, one entry per CDR3 protein. The profile shows approximately 370,000 distinct CDR3 sequences, just under 15% of them singletons. This clonotype appeared many times.

This clonotype originated in a woman under 40 with Graves' hyperthyroidism. The gene calls are TRBV10-2 and TRBJ2-7; D possibly matches TRBD1 or TRBD2 (5 bases each). Sequencing was done on a sample of blood. In nucleotides, the CDR3 is TGCGCCAGCAGCTGGGACGCGACCTACGAGCAGTACTTC. Protein: CASSWDATYEQYF.